Listed below are T cell receptor beta chains from one sample, sequenced in a study of T-cell reconstitution after alpha-beta-depleted transplantation in children. TCRdb fed the PCR reads into MiXCR, producing one record per CDR3 protein. The data show about 32,000 distinct CDR3 sequences, under 7.5% seen once. Sequencing used peripheral blood, obtained 60 days after TCRalphabeta/CD19-depleted stem cell transplant. The receptors stem from a child less than two years old who had a stem cell transplant for acute myeloid leukemia, so the T cells may come from the graft donor. CDR3s include the opening cysteine and the closing phenylalanine or tryptophan. The D gene is left open where the match is weak. The size field reads once, few, many, or a class for an expanded clone.

j_call | v_call | d_call | clone_size | cdr3_nt | cdr3_aa
TRBJ2-7 | TRBV24-1 | TRBD1 | many | TGTGCCACGCCGGGACAGGGACACGCGGAGTGGTACTTC | CATPGQGHAEWYF
TRBJ2-1 | TRBV29-1 | TRBD1 | many | TGCAGCGTGGGTGGACAGGACAGGTACAATGAGCAGTTCTTC | CSVGGQDRYNEQFF
TRBJ1-2 | TRBV2 | - | many | TGTGCCAGCAGTGAAGCGCTTGGGGGAAGGAACTATGGCTACACCTTC | CASSEALGGRNYGYTF
TRBJ2-3 | TRBV12-3/TRBV12-4 | TRBD1 | many | TGTGCCAGCAGTCCACCGACAGGGGGCTATAGCACAGATACGCAGTATTTT | CASSPPTGGYSTDTQYF
TRBJ2-5 | TRBV7-9 | - | hyperexpanded | TGTGCCAGCAGCTTAGGATGGAACCAAGAGACCCAGTACTTC | CASSLGWNQETQYF
TRBJ2-7 | TRBV28 | - | medium-sized | TGTGCCAGCCAAGGCAGGGTCGAGCAGTACTTC | CASQGRVEQYF
TRBJ2-1 | TRBV7-2 | - | many | TGTGCCAGCAGCCTGAACCGGGAAAATGAGCAGTTCTTC | CASSLNRENEQFF
TRBJ1-2 | TRBV5-1 | TRBD1 | few | TGCGCCAGCAGCTGGACAGGGGCGGACTATGGCTACACCTTC | CASSWTGADYGYTF
TRBJ2-3 | TRBV9 | TRBD1 | many | TGTGCCAGCAGCGTAGACGACAGGGGCACAGATACGCAGTATTTT | CASSVDDRGTDTQYF
TRBJ2-3 | TRBV4-3 | - | medium-sized | TGCGCCAGCAGCCAAGACCACGCTACGCAGTATTTT | CASSQDHATQYF